This is a list of T cell receptor beta chains from one sample in a study of T cells in Graves' hyperthyroidism and ophthalmopathy. TCRdb fed the multiplex PCR reads into MiXCR, producing one record per CDR3 protein. The table records 530,000 or so distinct CDR3 sequences, around 42% of them present only once. The material sequenced was peripheral blood or thyroid tissue (not recorded which). The receptors come from a woman between 18 and 30 years old with Graves' hyperthyroidism. The CDR3 runs from the conserved cysteine through the conserved F or W. The D gene is left open where the match is weak. Part of the rows lack a size; the others show once, few, many or a class for expanded clones.

D gene	CDR3 length	V gene	clone size	J gene	CDR3 protein	CDR3 DNA
-	17	TRBV20-1	many	TRBJ1-5	CSARGHNNKASNQPQHF	TGCAGTGCTAGAGGGCATAATAATAAGGCGAGCAATCAGCCCCAGCATTTT
-	15	TRBV10-3	many	TRBJ1-2	CAISESLTKDYGYTF	TGTGCCATCAGTGAGAGTCTGACAAAGGACTATGGCTACACCTTC
TRBD2	16	TRBV20-1	-	TRBJ2-5	CSARPPGGRARETQYF	TGCAGTGCTAGACCACCGGGCGGGAGGGCAAGGGAGACCCAGTACTTC
-	15	TRBV5-8	many	TRBJ1-2	CASRDSNTQPYGYTF	TGTGCCAGCAGGGACAGCAACACCCAGCCTTATGGCTACACCTTC
-	15	TRBV18	-	TRBJ1-2	CASSPRGDPNYGYTF	TGTGCCAGCTCACCAAGGGGGGACCCTAACTATGGCTACACCTTC
-	12	TRBV6-2/TRBV6-3	many	TRBJ2-5	CASRILQETQYF	TGTGCCAGCAGAATCCTACAAGAGACCCAGTACTTC
-	11	TRBV5-8	-	TRBJ1-1	CACNPGTEAFF	TGTGCCTGCAATCCGGGCACTGAAGCTTTCTTT
-	14	TRBV2	few	TRBJ2-3	CASSFLAGTDTQYF	TGTGCCAGCAGTTTCCTAGCAGGCACAGATACGCAGTATTTT
-	14	TRBV10-3	-	TRBJ1-1	CAIGKQGRNTEAFF	TGTGCCATCGGTAAACAGGGTCGGAACACTGAAGCTTTCTTT
-	14	TRBV29-1	-	TRBJ2-6	CSLGETVRANVLTF	TGCAGCTTGGGGGAGACAGTAAGGGCCAACGTCCTGACTTTC
TRBD1	14	TRBV4-2	many	TRBJ1-1	CATPDRGKLTEAFF	TGTGCCACCCCGGACAGGGGGAAATTGACTGAAGCTTTCTTT
-	16	TRBV20-1	once	TRBJ1-3	CSARGLADHSGNTIYF	TGCAGTGCTAGGGGACTAGCGGACCACTCTGGAAACACCATATATTTT
-	14	TRBV5-1	many	TRBJ1-1	CASSLKAGNTEAFF	TGCGCCAGCAGCTTGAAGGCAGGAAACACTGAAGCTTTCTTT
TRBD2	14	TRBV10-3	many	TRBJ2-7	CAISELAGPYEQYF	TGTGCCATCAGTGAACTAGCGGGCCCCTACGAGCAGTACTTC
TRBD2	17	TRBV7-9	-	TRBJ2-7	CASAAAGLAGGRYEQYF	TGTGCCAGCGCGGCGGCGGGACTAGCGGGGGGGAGGTACGAGCAGTACTTC
TRBD1	15	TRBV29-1	-	TRBJ1-1	CSVVPQGDPGTEAFF	TGCAGCGTTGTTCCGCAGGGGGACCCGGGGACTGAAGCTTTCTTT
-	17	TRBV7-2	-	TRBJ2-6	CASSLVGRLSGANVLTF	TGTGCCAGCAGCTTGGTTGGGCGGCTCTCTGGGGCCAACGTCCTGACTTTC